Each of the 9 T cell receptor beta chains below was sequenced from the same sample in a study of response to subunit inactivated influenza vaccine. From the RT-PCR reads, TCRdb called clonotypes with MiXCR, one entry per CDR3 protein. Among a few hundred thousand distinct CDR3 sequences listed, roughly 7.6% were seen once. Sequences were derived from PBMCs from blood, sampled less than 25 months after vaccination. These receptors were taken from a man between 45 and 75 years old who received an inactivated influenza vaccine.

The rearrangement links TRBV4-2 to TRBJ2-1; D is undetermined. The CDR3 is 14 residues long. The germline V gene has CDR1 LGHNA and CDR2 YNFKEQ. Between the trimmed V and J ends, which lost 0 bases and 9 bases, there was a span of 12 bases. For the CDR3, the DNA is TGTGCCAGCAGCCAAGATCTTAGGGCCGGTGAGCAGTTCTTC. Amino acids: CASSQDLRAGEQFF.

This clonotype has just a few counts. The DNA of the CDR3 is TGTGCCAGCAGTTGGGCAGAAACTAGCGGGCAAGACAATGAGCAGTTCTTC. Its protein product is CASSWAETSGQDNEQFF. This chain uses TRBV7-6 with TRBJ2-1, with 9 bases that match TRBD2. Germline V lookup: CDR1 SGHVS, CDR2 FNYEAQ. The V and J ends lost 6 bases and 5 bases, in that order; junction bases with no gene match: 14. This CDR3 has 17 residues.

The sample holds a few counts of this clonotype. The chain recombines TRBV6-2 or TRBV6-3 with TRBJ2-1; D could derive from TRBD1 or TRBD2 (6 bases each). V was shortened by 2 bases and J by 6 bases, with 8 bases between the two germline ends. The V gene's germline CDR1 is MNHEY and CDR2 SVGEGT. The CDR3 has 13 residues. This CDR3 is CASSYRGRNEQFF. CDR3 nucleotide sequence: TGTGCCAGCAGTTACCGGGGGCGCAATGAGCAGTTCTTC.

This clonotype has a handful of counts. The V call is TRBV7-8, the J call TRBJ1-3; no firm D call. The CDR3 consists of 13 residues. V was pared by 7 bases and J by 2 bases, with 9 bases between. CDR1 is SGHVS, CDR2 FQNEAQ, per germline. This CDR3 is CASTLPPGNTIYF. In DNA form, the CDR3 reads TGTGCCAGCACCCTCCCCCCTGGAAACACCATATATTTT.

This clonotype was recorded many times. This chain joins TRBV7-9 and TRBJ2-2, with 8 bases that match TRBD1. Germline CDR1 reads SEHNR; CDR2 reads FQNEAQ (reference sequence). The V and J ends lost 2 bases and 4 bases, in that order; junction bases with no gene match: 9. The CDR3 runs to 17 residues. CDR3 amino acids: CASSLLPGTGRTGELFF. CDR3 sequence (DNA): TGTGCCAGCAGCTTACTACCTGGGACAGGTCGCACCGGGGAGCTGTTTTTT. Using reference TRBV7-9 and TRBJ2-2 for the parts outside the CDR3, the full variable domain is DTGVSQNPRHKITKRGQNVTFRCDPISEHNRLYWYRQTLGQGPEFLTYFQNEAQLEKSRLLSDRFSAERPKGSFSTLEIQRTEQGDSAMYLCASSLLPGTGRTGELFFGEGSRLTVL.

V and J are TRBV5-1 and TRBJ2-3; 7 bases agree with TRBD1. With 0 bases clipped from V and 5 bases from J, the junction kept 9 bases outside the gene matches. This CDR3 spans 16 amino acids. Germline V CDR1 and CDR2: SGHRS, YFSETQ. The CDR3 region has the DNA TGCGCCAGCAGCTTGGAGGGGGCCCGCGCGGGAGATACGCAGTATTTT. This codes for CASSLEGARAGDTQYF.

The chain has TRBV10-3 and TRBJ2-1; 11 bases map to TRBD2. The CDR3 runs to 15 residues. The J segment lost 10 bases and the V segment lost 2 bases, leaving 7 bases of the junction unmatched. The germline gives CDR1 ENHRY, CDR2 SYGVKD. For the CDR3, the DNA is TGTGCCATCAGTGAGCAGGTGATAGCGGGAGGGGAGCAGTTCTTC. Residues: CAISEQVIAGGEQFF.

There are a few counts of this clonotype. J is TRBJ2-3 and V is TRBV25-1; 9 nucleotides align to TRBD2. This CDR3 has 18 residues. CDR1 is MGHDK, CDR2 SYGVNS, per germline. The V segment lost 0 bases and the J segment 4 bases; nucleotides outside the gene matches: 11. In DNA, the CDR3 is TGTGCCAGCAGTGAATATGGTGGACTAGCGAGGGGGTCAGATACGCAGTATTTT. Its translation: CASSEYGGLARGSDTQYF.

A few counts support this clonotype. The rearrangement links TRBV12-3 or TRBV12-4 to TRBJ2-1, with 7 bases lining up with TRBD1. With 3 bases clipped from V and 12 bases from J, the junction kept 20 bases outside the gene matches. The CDR3 spans 17 residues. The CDR3 is CASSFWGTATTSMVQFF. The CDR3 DNA is TGTGCCAGCAGTTTTTGGGGGACAGCTACTACCTCAATGGTGCAGTTCTTC.